This passage covers 5 T cell receptor beta chains from one sample sequenced in a study of glioma-infiltrating T cells. TCR alpha and beta CDR3 regions were amplified from RNA using iRepertoire nested multiplex PCR. In TCRdb, the multiplex PCR reads were re-called with MiXCR into one record per CDR3 protein. This table has 84,000 or so distinct CDR3 sequences, around a quarter appearing once. Sequencing was performed on glioma tissue, nonneoplastic brain tissue, or PBMCs (not recorded which). These receptors were obtained from a human donor with low-grade glioma or glioblastoma, undergoing nonglioma brain surgery, or in good health (not recorded which).

This clonotype was recorded many times. The chain links TRBV6-1 to TRBJ1-1; D is perhaps TRBD1 (5 bases). The germline V and J ends were trimmed by 6 bases and 1 base, with 21 bases remaining between them. Per germline, CDR1 MNHNS and CDR2 SASEGT. This CDR3 contains 17 residues. CDR3 loop: CASRRTLAWGRNTEAFF. CDR3 DNA sequence: TGTGCCAGCAGGAGGACCCTTGCCTGGGGGAGGAACACTGAAGCTTTCTTT.

The rearrangement joins TRBV18 to TRBJ2-7; no clear D. Germline CDR1 and CDR2: KGHSH and LQKENI. Trimming removed 3 bases from V and 0 bases from J, with 21 bases in between. The CDR3 runs 18 residues. This CDR3 is CASSPSLIPNRLSYEQYF. Here the CDR3 DNA reads TGTGCCAGCTCACCGAGTCTCATACCCAACCGGCTCTCCTACGAGCAGTACTTC.

In this sample, this clonotype turned up many times. The chain has TRBV6-1 and TRBJ2-7, with 9 nucleotides matching TRBD1. Germline CDR1 reads MNHNS; CDR2 reads SASEGT. The CDR3 length is 14 residues. V was pared by 6 bases and J by 4 bases, with 7 bases of the junction left unmatched. CDR3: CASRNRDRVYEQYF. The CDR3 region has the DNA TGTGCCAGCAGGAACCGGGACAGGGTTTACGAGCAGTACTTC.

In regard to this clonotype: A much bigger clone sits one base away, suggesting this may be a read error. CDR3 protein: CSAVLGNGYTF. For the CDR3, the DNA is TGCAGCGCTGTGTTAGGGAATGGCTACACCTTC. The chain uses TRBV29-1 and TRBJ1-2; D is unclear. V gave up 7 bases and J gave up 6 bases, with 12 bases separating them. The CDR3 has 11 amino acids. Germline V lookup: CDR1 SQVTM, CDR2 ANQGSEA. Together with reference TRBV29-1 and TRBJ1-2, the CDR3 gives the full variable domain: SAVISQKPSRDICQRGTSLTIQCQVDSQVTMMFWYRQQPGQSLTLIATANQGSEATYESGFVIDKFPISRPNLTFSTLTVSNMSPEDSSIYLCSAVLGNGYTFGSGTRLTVV.

This clonotype has ten or more counts. The V call is TRBV27, the J call TRBJ2-3; 9 nucleotides line up with TRBD2. The V gene's germline CDR1 is MNHEY and CDR2 SMNVEV (reference sequence). J was trimmed by 6 bases and V by 2 bases; bases with no gene match: 6. This CDR3 contains 15 residues. The CDR3 is CASSLPGLARDTQYF. The CDR3 coding sequence is TGTGCCAGCAGTTTACCGGGACTAGCAAGGGATACGCAGTATTTT.